Shown below are 19 T cell receptor beta chains from a single sample sequenced in a study of response to subunit inactivated influenza vaccine. TCRdb reprocessed the RT-PCR reads via MiXCR and lists one record per CDR3 protein. This sample yields 530,000 or so distinct CDR3 sequences, of which less than 30% are seen a single time; under 2.5% belongs to the top ten. The sequencing used CD4+ T cells sorted from PBMCs, collected approximately 5 days after vaccination. The receptors were gathered from a man aged 50-59 years who received an inactivated influenza vaccine.

This clonotype was seen only a few times. The chain carries TRBV19 and TRBJ2-1; 11 bases agree with TRBD1. Germline CDR1 is LNHDA and CDR2 is SQIVND (reference sequence). After removal of 2 bases from V and 6 bases from J, the junction contained 6 bases not matched to a gene. The CDR3 length is 16 residues. The CDR3 region is CASSIRGGTGGNEQFF. The DNA for the CDR3 is TGTGCCAGTAGTATAAGAGGAGGGACAGGGGGCAATGAGCAGTTCTTC.

This rearrangement joins TRBV20-1 to TRBJ2-3, with TRBD2 matching 13 bases. Unmatched junction bases numbered 6, after V lost 6 bases and J lost 3 bases. Germline CDR1 is DFQATT and CDR2 is SNEGSKA (reference sequence). The CDR3 spans 15 residues. CDR3 DNA: TGCAGTGCCAGGACTAGCGGGAGTATAACAGATACGCAGTATTTT. Protein: CSARTSGSITDTQYF.

This clonotype was observed a handful of times. The rearrangement uses TRBV5-1 and TRBJ2-6; D is undetermined. CDR1 and CDR2 (germline): SGHRS, YFSETQ. Trimming pared 6 bases from V and 0 bases from J, leaving 10 bases between. This CDR3 region has 15 residues. The CDR3 spells CASKPLISGANVLTF. The CDR3 nucleotides are TGCGCCAGCAAACCGCTGATCTCTGGGGCCAACGTCCTGACTTTC.

V gene TRBV24-1 combines with J gene TRBJ2-3; 7 bases are shared with TRBD1. CDR3 size: 16 residues. Trimming removed 4 bases from V and 5 bases from J; junction bases left unmatched: 11. CDR1 KGHDR and CDR2 SFDVKD come from the germline V gene. The CDR3 DNA reads as TGTGCCACCAGTGACCCCCGACAGGGACGATTAGATACGCAGTATTTT. Translated, it gives CATSDPRQGRLDTQYF.

This clonotype appeared a few times. The rearrangement links TRBV7-2 to TRBJ2-5; a possible D gene is TRBD2 (5 bases). Germline CDR1 and CDR2: SGHTA and FQGNSA. With 1 base removed from V and 4 bases from J, the gap between germline ends came to 13 bases. The CDR3 is 15 residues long. CDR3 DNA: TGTGCCAGCAGCTTAGTAGTGACTATTTCAGAGACCCAGTACTTC. This sequence encodes CASSLVVTISETQYF.

This clonotype has more than one count but fewer than ten. The chain joins TRBV6-5 to TRBJ2-3; D uncertain. V shed 6 bases and J shed 2 bases, with 21 bases lying between them. The CDR3 covers 17 residues. Per germline, CDR1 MNHEY and CDR2 SVGAGI. CDR3 nucleotides: TGTGCCAGCAGCTCTACCCGACCAGCCCGAGCCACAGATACGCAGTATTTT. Its protein product is CASSSTRPARATDTQYF.

V and J are TRBV20-1 and TRBJ2-4, with 7 bases identical to TRBD1. The CDR3 runs 15 residues. The J segment lost 2 bases and the V segment lost 3 bases, leaving 7 bases of the junction unmatched. Germline CDR1 is DFQATT and CDR2 is SNEGSKA (reference sequence). CDR3 DNA: TGCAGTGCTAGTCTCCCAGGGGGATCCAAAAACATTCAGTACTTC. Its translation is CSASLPGGSKNIQYF.

The chain links TRBV5-5 to TRBJ2-7; D is perhaps TRBD2 (5 bases). V was shortened by 1 base and J by 3 bases, with 11 bases between the two germline ends. The CDR3 is 14 amino acids. In germline, CDR1 is SGHKS, CDR2 YYEKEE (reference sequence). Written as DNA, the CDR3 is TGTGCCAGCAGCTTGCTACAGACTAACTACGAGCAGTACTTC. Translating gives CASSLLQTNYEQYF.

The chain joins TRBV3-1 to TRBJ2-2; D remains ambiguous. The V end was cut by 3 bases, the J end by 0 bases, with 8 bases between. From germline, CDR1 is LGHDT and CDR2 YNNKEL (reference sequence). This CDR3 spans 15 amino acids. CDR3: CASSHTNSNTGELFF. The CDR3 nucleotides are TGTGCCAGCAGCCATACTAACTCGAACACCGGGGAGCTGTTTTTT.

The table lists this clonotype with a few counts. The V call is TRBV5-1, the J call TRBJ1-1; 8 nucleotides align to TRBD1. This CDR3 comprises 15 residues. The germline gives CDR1 SGHRS, CDR2 YFSETQ. Unmatched junction bases numbered 9, after V lost 4 bases and J lost 4 bases. CDR3 DNA sequence: TGCGCCAGCAGCACTGGACAGGGAATGAGCACTGAAGCTTTCTTT. Translation gives CASSTGQGMSTEAFF. The variable domain in full, with the rest retrieved from reference TRBV5-1 and TRBJ1-1, is KAGVTQTPRYLIKTRGQQVTLSCSPISGHRSVSWYQQTPGQGLQFLFEYFSETQRNKGNFPGRFSGRQFSNSRSEMNVSTLELGDSALYLCASSTGQGMSTEAFFGQGTRLTVV.

This clonotype has only a few counts. The rearrangement uses TRBV29-1 and TRBJ2-7; 7 bases agree with TRBD2. There are 13 residues in the CDR3. Unmatched junction bases numbered 9, after V lost 2 bases and J lost 8 bases. Germline CDR1 is SQVTM and CDR2 is ANQGSEA. The CDR3 coding sequence is TGCAGCGTTGAACGTTCGAAGGGAGGGAAGCAGTACTTC. Translating it yields CSVERSKGGKQYF.

This clonotype occurred a few times. The V and J genes are TRBV10-2 and TRBJ2-3; 12 nucleotides agree with TRBD2. The CDR3 sequence is 17 residues long. CDR1 is WSHSY, CDR2 SAAADI, per germline. With V trimmed by 4 bases and J by 2 bases, 7 bases remained unmatched. The CDR3 spells CASSVLAGGPFTDTQYF. The CDR3 region has the DNA TGCGCCAGCAGTGTACTAGCGGGGGGACCTTTCACAGATACGCAGTATTTT.

This clonotype was detected a few times. The V and J genes are TRBV7-2 and TRBJ2-7, with 10 bases identical to TRBD2. V shed 4 bases, J shed 5 bases, and the junction held 8 bases outside the gene matches. The CDR3 is 15 amino acids. Germline values: CDR1 SGHTA, CDR2 FQGNSA. In DNA, the CDR3 is TGTGCCAGCAGCTACAAGCGGGGGGGCCAAAACGAGCAGTACTTC. It specifies CASSYKRGGQNEQYF.

This clonotype has more than one count but fewer than ten. V gene TRBV6-2 or TRBV6-3 combines with J gene TRBJ2-7, with TRBD1 identical over 10 bases. Losses at the gene ends were 6 bases for V and 2 bases for J; bases not matched to a gene: 7. The CDR3 totals 15 residues. Germline V CDR1 and CDR2: MNHEY, SVGEGT. This CDR3 reads CASSQRTGGAYEQYF. The DNA of the CDR3 is TGTGCCAGCAGCCAGAGGACAGGGGGTGCCTACGAGCAGTACTTC.

This chain uses TRBV11-2 with TRBJ2-3, with D unresolved. The V gene's germline CDR1 is SGHAT and CDR2 FQNNGV. V was pared by 4 bases and J by 6 bases, with 11 bases between. The CDR3 covers 13 residues. CDR3 DNA: TGTGCCAGCAGCTCCGGCCAAGGTGATACGCAGTATTTT. This encodes CASSSGQGDTQYF. The full variable domain, in which reference TRBV11-2 and TRBJ2-3 provide the parts outside the CDR3, is EAGVAQSPRYKIIEKRQSVAFWCNPISGHATLYWYQQILGQGPKLLIQFQNNGVVDDSQLPKDRFSAERLKGVDSTLKIQPAKLEDSAVYLCASSSGQGDTQYFGPGTRLTVL.

This clonotype was seen at least ten times. This CDR3 reads CASQTGQGKSMEQYF. The CDR3 DNA follows: TGTGCCAGCCAAACGGGACAGGGGAAGTCTATGGAGCAGTACTTC. This chain uses TRBV7-2 with TRBJ2-7; the match to TRBD1 covers 10 bases. Germline V CDR1 and CDR2: SGHTA, FQGNSA. CDR3 size: 15 residues. V dropped 8 bases and J dropped 7; count of bases not matched to a gene: 14.

The rearrangement uses TRBV3-1 and TRBJ2-1, with TRBD2 identical over 9 bases. This CDR3 region has 16 residues. Trimming at V came to 1 base and at J to 6 bases, leaving 7 bases not matched to a gene. CDR1 is LGHDT, CDR2 YNNKEL, per germline (reference sequence). CDR3 in DNA: TGTGCCAGCAGCCAAGTAGCGGGAGCCGGAGGCAATGAGCAGTTCTTC. This gives the protein CASSQVAGAGGNEQFF.

The table lists this clonotype with a few counts. The rearrangement joins TRBV12-3 or TRBV12-4 to TRBJ1-5; 7 bases fit TRBD1. There are 16 residues in the CDR3. V lost 3 bases, J lost 3 bases, and 8 bases stayed unmatched. CDR3 in amino acids: CASSFGATGYNQPQHF. The CDR3 DNA is TGTGCCAGCAGTTTCGGGGCGACAGGGTACAATCAGCCCCAGCATTTT.

V and J are TRBV15 and TRBJ1-1; D is unresolved. Germline lookup yields CDR1 LNHNV and CDR2 YYDKDF (reference sequence). V was cut by 3 bases and J by 0 bases, with 5 bases left in between. This CDR3 has 13 amino acids. CDR3 DNA sequence: TGTGCCACCAGCAGGCGTTTGAACACTGAAGCTTTCTTT. Translated, it gives CATSRRLNTEAFF.